Presented here are 23 T cell receptor beta chains from one specimen sequenced in a study of blood T cell repertoires in COVID-19. Here immunoSEQ multiplex PCR was the method, and the copy in TCRdb shows in-frame clones only, minus some. In the table there are under 300,000 clones, 87% of which are singletons. Sequenced sample: PBMCs or T cells enriched from blood (not recorded which). The receptors derive from a woman aged 30 to 39 with acute COVID-19.

The chain is built from TRBV5-4 and TRBJ1-1; possible D gene TRBD1, 6 bases. This CDR3 region has 14 residues. Germline V gene data show CDR1 as SGHNT and CDR2 as YYREEE (reference sequence). With 4 bases removed from V and 0 bases from J, the gap between germline ends came to 10 bases. CDR3 sequence: CASSGGQLNTEAFF. The CDR3 nucleotides read TGTGCCAGCAGCGGCGGACAGCTGAACACTGAAGCTTTCTTT.

V gene TRBV5-6 combines with J gene TRBJ2-2, with D unclear. The CDR3 spans 15 residues. The V gene's germline CDR1 is SGHDT and CDR2 YYEEEE. The V gene lost 1 base and the J gene lost 0 bases, with 7 bases spanning the gap. CDR3 DNA sequence: TGTGCCAGCAGCTTGCTTAGCCCGAACACCGGGGAGCTGTTTTTT. As protein: CASSLLSPNTGELFF.

The chain carries TRBV20-1 and TRBJ1-5, with 8 bases fitting TRBD1. After removal of 3 bases from V and 0 bases from J, the junction contained 7 bases not matched to a gene. This CDR3 is 16 amino acids long. The germline CDR1 and CDR2 sequences are DFQATT and SNEGSKA (reference sequence). For the CDR3, the DNA is TGCAGTGCTAGTAGACAGGGGATATATAGCAATCAGCCCCAGCATTTT. This codes for CSASRQGIYSNQPQHF.

The sample holds one count of this clone. The chain joins TRBV18 to TRBJ2-1; 9 bases are shared with TRBD2. Germline V gene sequence: CDR1 KGHSH, CDR2 LQKENI. V trimming: 6 bases; J trimming: 5 bases; junction bases outside the gene matches: 14. The CDR3 contains 17 residues. CDR3 nucleotide sequence: TGTGCCAGCTCCCAGATGGAGACTAGCGGAGCCCACAATGAGCAGTTCTTC. This codes for CASSQMETSGAHNEQFF. Full variable domain (outside the CDR3, taken from reference TRBV18 and TRBJ2-1): NAGVMQNPRHLVRRRGQEARLRCSPMKGHSHVYWYRQLPEEGLKFMVYLQKENIIDESGMPKERFSAEFPKEGPSILRIQQVVRGDSAAYFCASSQMETSGAHNEQFFGPGTRLTVL.

Note on this clone: Other DNA sequences in this sample translate to the same CDR3. The V call is TRBV2, the J call TRBJ1-5; 7 bases map to TRBD1. This CDR3 is 13 amino acids long. Per germline, CDR1 SNHLY and CDR2 FYNNEI. J lost 1 base, V lost 8 bases, and 2 bases had no gene match. CDR3 amino acids: CASRGQSNQPQHF. The CDR3 DNA sequence: TGTGCCAGCCGGGGACAGAGCAATCAGCCCCAGCATTTT.

The V gene is TRBV2, the J gene TRBJ2-1; 9 bases line up with TRBD2. J was trimmed by 0 bases and V by 6 bases; bases with no gene match: 12. Looked up from germline, CDR1 is SNHLY and CDR2 is FYNNEI. The CDR3 is 18 amino acids. Here the CDR3 reads CASRGDFWTSDSYNEQFF. CDR3 in DNA: TGTGCCAGCAGGGGGGATTTCTGGACTAGCGACTCCTACAATGAGCAGTTCTTC.

The chain uses TRBV7-2 and TRBJ2-1; D is perhaps TRBD2 (6 bases). The CDR3 extends over 15 amino acids. The germline CDR1 and CDR2 sequences are SGHTA and FQGNSA. V lost 3 bases to trimming and J lost 2 bases, with 11 bases between them. The CDR3 bases are TGTGCCAGCAGCTTGGGGGGTGGTCCCTACAATGAGCAGTTCTTC. Protein sequence: CASSLGGGPYNEQFF. The full variable domain, completed using reference TRBV7-2 and TRBJ2-1, is GAGVSQSPSNKVTEKGKDVELRCDPISGHTALYWYRQSLGQGLEFLIYFQGNSAPDKSGLPSDRFSAERTGGSVSTLTIQRTQQEDSAVYLCASSLGGGPYNEQFFGPGTRLTVL.

V and J are TRBV7-9 and TRBJ2-1, with 7 bases lining up with TRBD1. The junction had 7 bases not matched to a gene; V was cut back by 1 base and J by 4 bases. Germline V lookup: CDR1 SEHNR, CDR2 FQNEAQ (reference sequence). The CDR3 is 16 amino acids. The CDR3 DNA sequence: TGTGCCAGCAGCTTAGGGGGACAGATGGGATACAATGAGCAGTTCTTC. It yields the protein CASSLGGQMGYNEQFF.

The chain has TRBV5-1 and TRBJ2-5; D gene uncertain. The germline V and J ends were trimmed by 0 bases and 4 bases, with 13 bases remaining between them. CDR1 is SGHRS and CDR2 is YFSETQ in the germline V gene. The CDR3 is made up of 15 amino acids. The DNA for the CDR3 is TGCGCCAGCAGCTTGGCCGCTAGTCCAACAGAGACCCAGTACTTC. Translated: CASSLAASPTETQYF.

This CDR3 is CASSRGTVTEAFF. The CDR3 nucleotides are TGTGCCAGCAGTAGGGGGACGGTCACTGAAGCTTTCTTT. The V and J genes are TRBV6-5 and TRBJ1-1, with a possible D match to TRBD1 (6 bases). The CDR3 spans 13 residues. V lost 5 bases, J lost 4 bases, and 11 bases lay in between. Per germline, CDR1 MNHEY and CDR2 SVGAGI.

V usage is TRBV14 and J usage is TRBJ1-6; 8 nucleotides agree with TRBD1. Trimming took 4 bases from V and 10 from J; bases not matched to a gene: 12. The germline gives CDR1 SGHDN, CDR2 FVKESK. CDR3 length: 16 amino acids. CDR3 nucleotides: TGTGCCAGCAGCCCCCACCGGACAGGGTTTGGCTCACCCCTCCACTTT. The encoded protein is CASSPHRTGFGSPLHF. Full variable domain (outside the CDR3, taken from reference TRBV14 and TRBJ1-6): EAGVTQFPSHSVIEKGQTVTLRCDPISGHDNLYWYRRVMGKEIKFLLHFVKESKQDESGMPNNRFLAERTGGTYSTLKVQPAELEDSGVYFCASSPHRTGFGSPLHFGNGTRLTVT.

This clone appeared a single time. The chain carries TRBV20-1 and TRBJ2-7; TRBD1 is a possible D gene (5 bases). V dropped 3 bases and J dropped 4 bases, with 22 bases sitting between them. Germline V gene lookup returns CDR1 DFQATT and CDR2 SNEGSKA (reference sequence). CDR3 length equals 16 residues. The CDR3 DNA is TGCAGTGCTAGTCGGACGCTGGGGCGGCACCCATACGAGCAGTACTTC. Its protein is CSASRTLGRHPYEQYF.

The chain uses TRBV7-3 and TRBJ2-6, with TRBD1 matching 8 bases. Germline CDR1 SGHTA, CDR2 FQGTGA. V lost 5 bases, J lost 2 bases, and 2 bases stayed unmatched. CDR3 size: 15 residues. The CDR3 here is CASSPGGAGANVLTF. CDR3 DNA sequence: TGTGCCAGCAGCCCAGGGGGCGCTGGGGCCAACGTCCTGACTTTC.

J is TRBJ2-1 and V is TRBV4-3; TRBD2 agrees at 9 bases. With V trimmed by 6 bases and J by 4 bases, 7 bases remained unmatched. This CDR3 spans 15 amino acids. Germline V gene sequence: CDR1 LGHNA, CDR2 YSLEER. CDR3 amino acids: CASRDSGSPYNEQFF. CDR3 nucleotides: TGCGCCAGCAGGGATAGCGGGAGCCCATACAATGAGCAGTTCTTC.

CDR3 sequence (DNA): TGTGCCAGCAGAGGACCTAGCGGAATCTCCTACGAGCAGTACTTC. Encoded protein: CASRGPSGISYEQYF. J is TRBJ2-7 and V is TRBV27; TRBD2 agrees at 7 bases. V lost 6 bases and J lost 0; bases outside the gene matches: 8. Germline CDR1 MNHEY, CDR2 SMNVEV (reference sequence). The CDR3 extends over 15 amino acids.

CDR3 DNA: TGTGCCAGCAGCCCTCATGCGGACAGCTATGGCTACACCTTC. The encoded protein is CASSPHADSYGYTF. The chain joins TRBV6-6 to TRBJ1-2, with D perhaps TRBD1 (6 bases). V lost 6 bases, J lost 4 bases, and 15 bases lay in between. CDR1 is MNHNY, CDR2 SVGAGI, per germline (reference sequence). This CDR3 contains 14 residues.

The rearrangement links TRBV11-2 to TRBJ2-7, with a tentative D call TRBD2 (6 bases). Trimming shortened V by 4 bases and J by 4 bases, and 23 bases separated the two germline ends. CDR1 and CDR2 (germline): SGHAT, FQNNGV. CDR3 length: 17 amino acids. CDR3 residues: CASSSIAGTLGTYEQYF. CDR3 nucleotides: TGTGCCAGCAGCTCGATCGCCGGGACCCTGGGGACTTACGAGCAGTACTTC. Together with reference TRBV11-2 and TRBJ2-7, the CDR3 gives the full variable domain: EAGVAQSPRYKIIEKRQSVAFWCNPISGHATLYWYQQILGQGPKLLIQFQNNGVVDDSQLPKDRFSAERLKGVDSTLKIQPAKLEDSAVYLCASSSIAGTLGTYEQYFGPGTRLTVT.

Turning to this clone: The sample carries other DNA sequences with the same CDR3. V usage is TRBV7-8 and J usage is TRBJ2-7, with TRBD1 matching over 7 bases. Unmatched junction bases numbered 8, after V lost 5 bases and J lost 1 base. CDR3 length: 15 amino acids. Germline CDR1 is SGHVS and CDR2 is FQNEAQ. CDR3: CASSARQGPSYEQYF. DNA of the CDR3: TGTGCCAGCAGCGCGAGACAGGGTCCGTCCTACGAGCAGTACTTC.

The CDR3 DNA follows: TGTGCCAGTAGTATGTCGATCAGTAGGACTAGCGGGAGTAGGAAGCAGTTCTTC. This codes for CASSMSISRTSGSRKQFF. The J gene is TRBJ2-1, the V gene TRBV19; 13 bases match TRBD2. Trimming cost V 3 bases and J 11 bases; bases outside gene matches: 16. CDR1 and CDR2 from the germline V gene are LNHDA and SQIVND (reference sequence). The CDR3 is 18 residues long.

The chain combines TRBV10-3 with TRBJ1-1; 8 nucleotides align to TRBD1. Trimming removed 7 bases from V and 5 bases from J; junction bases left unmatched: 9. The CDR3 runs to 14 residues. The V gene's germline CDR1 is ENHRY and CDR2 SYGVKD. CDR3 nucleotide sequence: TGTGCCATCACCGCGACAGGGGCGGATACTGAAGCTTTCTTT. Its protein product is CAITATGADTEAFF.

V gene TRBV28 combines with J gene TRBJ1-1; 7 positions match TRBD1. The CDR3 has 12 amino acids. Germline V gene lookup returns CDR1 MDHEN and CDR2 SYDVKM. V gave up 2 bases and J gave up 8 bases; unmatched junction bases: 2. CDR3 nucleotides: TGTGCCAGCAGTTTAGCGGGACAGGAAGCTTTCTTT. Amino acids: CASSLAGQEAFF.

The rearrangement links TRBV7-9 to TRBJ1-2; D gene unclear. Between the trimmed V and J ends, which lost 1 base and 2 bases, there was a span of 5 bases. CDR3 size: 13 residues. Germline V lookup: CDR1 SEHNR, CDR2 FQNEAQ (reference sequence). CDR3 coding DNA: TGTGCCAGCAGCTTAGGTCAGAACTATGGCTACACCTTC. It translates to CASSLGQNYGYTF.

This chain joins TRBV28 and TRBJ2-1, with D possibly being TRBD2 (6 bases). The ends were cut back, 2 bases at V and 7 bases at J, with 12 bases in the middle. The CDR3 spans 14 residues. Germline assignment: CDR1 MDHEN and CDR2 SYDVKM. The CDR3 DNA follows: TGTGCCAGCAGTTTAGCTCGGGAGCGGAATGAGCAGTTCTTC. Residues: CASSLARERNEQFF.